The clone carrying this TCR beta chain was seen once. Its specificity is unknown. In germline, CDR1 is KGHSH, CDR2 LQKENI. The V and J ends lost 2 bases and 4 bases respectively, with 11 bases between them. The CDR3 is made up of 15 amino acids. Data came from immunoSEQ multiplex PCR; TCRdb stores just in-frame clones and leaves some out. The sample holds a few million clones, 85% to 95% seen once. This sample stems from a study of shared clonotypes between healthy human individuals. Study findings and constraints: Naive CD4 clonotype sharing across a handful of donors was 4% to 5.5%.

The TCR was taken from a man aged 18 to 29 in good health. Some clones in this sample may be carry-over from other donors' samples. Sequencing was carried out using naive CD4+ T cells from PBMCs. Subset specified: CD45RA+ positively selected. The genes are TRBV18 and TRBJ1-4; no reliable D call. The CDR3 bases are TGTGCCAGCTCACCATCGGGCAGCCTTAATGAAAAACTGTTTTTT. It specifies CASSPSGSLNEKLFF.